This section outlines one TCR beta chain sequence together with its context. Antigen unknown. This CDR3 has 14 residues. Germline values: CDR1 SGHKS, CDR2 YYEKEE (reference sequence). Losses at the gene ends were 4 bases for V and 3 bases for J; bases not matched to a gene: 3. The sample belongs to a study of OX40 agonist ivuxolimab in advanced cancers. Study as a whole: Patients in the trial were receiving intravenous ivuxolimab every 2 weeks, at doses of 0.01 to 10 mg/kg.

Generated by immunoSEQ multiplex PCR, the TCRdb table keeps only in-frame clones and is missing some. The table records about 46,000 clones, 70% to 90% of them present only once. Whole-study findings and limits: In general, CD8+ T cells held more expanded clones than CD4+ did, on average. The expanded peripheral T cells' antigen specificity was not determined.

Sequencing was performed on CD4+ or CD8+ T cells sorted from blood, taken in a trial of the OX40 agonist ivuxolimab. The J gene is TRBJ1-2, the V gene TRBV5-5, with TRBD1 identical over 10 bases. The receptor was derived from an adult with an advanced solid tumor such as melanoma, head and neck, liver or kidney cancer. The CDR3 region has the DNA TGTGCCAGCAGCGCAGGGACAGGGGACTATGGCTACACCTTC. Translating it yields CASSAGTGDYGYTF.